The 17 T cell receptor beta chains listed next were all sequenced from one sample in a study of blood T cell repertoires in COVID-19 (dated by TCRdb to about 2020). Library construction relied on the immunoSEQ multiplex PCR assay. TCRdb limited this immuneACCESS table to in-frame rearrangements with V and J called. A share of clones is missing; checked studies link under half to unresolved V genes, and the rest is unexplained. The sample table contains about 61,000 clones; only one count was recorded for around 91% of them. Around 9% of the sample is taken by the ten largest. The sequencing input was peripheral blood. The receptors come from a human donor in a cohort sampled during active COVID-19.

V is TRBV5-1 and J is TRBJ2-5; 9 bases line up with TRBD2. The CDR3 loop spans 19 amino acids. The germline V gene encodes CDR1 SGHRS and CDR2 YFSETQ. V lost 0 bases and J lost 4; bases outside the gene matches: 16. The CDR3 nucleotides are TGCGCCAGCAGCTTGGCCGTCGGGACTAGCCACACAAGTGTAGAGACCCAGTACTTC. It encodes CASSLAVGTSHTSVETQYF.

The chain is built from TRBV5-4 and TRBJ2-7; D is possibly TRBD2 (7 bases). Germline loops: CDR1 SGHNT, CDR2 YYREEE (reference sequence). The CDR3 extends over 15 amino acids. V shed 4 bases and J shed 2 bases, with 16 bases lying between them. CDR3 in amino acids: CASSLWGGRTYEQYF. For the CDR3, the DNA is TGTGCCAGCAGCCTATGGGGGGGCCGGACCTACGAGCAGTACTTC.

V gene TRBV5-4 combines with J gene TRBJ2-7; D unresolved. From germline, CDR1 is SGHNT and CDR2 YYREEE (reference sequence). V lost 0 bases to trimming and J lost 0 bases, with 10 bases between them. There are 15 residues in the CDR3. CDR3 in DNA: TGTGCCAGCAGCTTGGGCAGTTGGAGCTCCTACGAGCAGTACTTC. Amino acid sequence: CASSLGSWSSYEQYF.

V is TRBV9 and J is TRBJ2-5; D may be TRBD2 (6 bases). This CDR3 spans 15 amino acids. The germline CDR1 and CDR2 sequences are SGDLS and YYNGEE. V was cut by 1 base and J by 2 bases, with 12 bases left in between. The CDR3 reads CASSVFGTEQETQYF. The CDR3 nucleotides are TGTGCCAGCAGCGTATTCGGGACTGAACAAGAGACCCAGTACTTC.

The chain joins TRBV5-6 to TRBJ1-2; no clear D. CDR3 length: 13 amino acids. V lost 1 base and J lost 4, with 8 bases in between. The V gene's germline CDR1 is SGHDT and CDR2 YYEEEE. This chain's CDR3 is CASSLRTPYGYTF. In nucleotides, the CDR3 is TGTGCCAGCAGCTTGAGAACACCCTATGGCTACACCTTC.

This chain connects TRBV28 to TRBJ2-7; the match to TRBD2 covers 11 bases. Germline CDR1 and CDR2: MDHEN and SYDVKM. There are 15 residues in the CDR3. Trimming removed 3 bases from V and 4 bases from J; junction bases left unmatched: 5. The CDR3 spells CASSFSLAGGYEQYF. In nucleotides, the CDR3 is TGTGCCAGCAGTTTTAGTCTAGCGGGAGGTTACGAGCAGTACTTC.

The chain joins TRBV6-5 to TRBJ1-5; D may be TRBD1 (6 bases). Germline CDR1 and CDR2: MNHEY and SVGAGI. V was pared by 6 bases and J by 5 bases, with 11 bases between. CDR3 size: 13 residues. The CDR3 DNA follows: TGTGCCAGCAGCTTCTACAGGGATCAGCCCCAGCATTTT. Its translation: CASSFYRDQPQHF.

This sequence joins TRBV5-4 and TRBJ2-2, with TRBD2 matching over 8 bases. The V gene end was trimmed by 0 bases and the J gene end by 8 bases; junction bases not matched to a gene: 6. The CDR3 spans 15 residues. Germline V gene sequence: CDR1 SGHNT, CDR2 YYREEE (reference sequence). DNA of the CDR3: TGTGCCAGCAGCTTGGCCGGGACTAGGGGGGGGGAGCTGTTTTTT. This sequence encodes CASSLAGTRGGELFF.

The chain recombines TRBV6-1 with TRBJ1-5; the D is unclear. Trimming shortened V by 2 bases and J by 0 bases, and 8 bases separated the two germline ends. Germline-derived CDR1 and CDR2 are MNHNS and SASEGT. The CDR3 contains 15 residues. Written as DNA, the CDR3 is TGTGCCAGCAGTGAACTCCCGGGTAGCAATCAGCCCCAGCATTTT. Translation: CASSELPGSNQPQHF.

This chain joins TRBV5-5 and TRBJ2-7; 7 bases map to TRBD1. The CDR3 contains 13 residues. The V gene end was trimmed by 6 bases and the J gene end by 1 base; junction bases not matched to a gene: 4. From germline, CDR1 is SGHKS and CDR2 YYEKEE (reference sequence). In DNA form, the CDR3 reads TGTGCCAGCACCCGACAGGGTTCCTACGAGCAGTACTTC. As protein: CASTRQGSYEQYF.

The DNA for the CDR3 is TGTGCCAGCAGCCTCCGAAGGGGGGGGCACACTGAAGCTTTCTTT. This codes for CASSLRRGGHTEAFF. V gene TRBV14 combines with J gene TRBJ1-1; TRBD1 might be the D (6 bases). The V end lost 4 bases, the J end lost 3 bases, and 15 bases lay between the germline ends. The CDR3 sequence is 15 residues long. Germline CDR1 SGHDN, CDR2 FVKESK.

The chain recombines TRBV6-2 or TRBV6-3 with TRBJ2-7, with TRBD1 identical over 10 bases. V lost 2 bases to trimming and J lost 0 bases; unmatched junction nucleotides: 13. CDR3 size: 19 residues. The V gene's germline CDR1 is MNHEY and CDR2 SVGEGT. This chain's CDR3 is CASSYTTSGTGASSYEQYF. In DNA form, the CDR3 reads TGTGCCAGCAGTTACACGACGTCCGGGACAGGGGCCAGCTCCTACGAGCAGTACTTC.

CDR3 protein: CASRGLAGGRSFF. CDR3 nucleotides: TGTGCCAGCCGGGGGCTAGCGGGAGGCCGTTCTTTCTTC. This rearrangement joins TRBV27 to TRBJ2-1, with 11 bases lining up with TRBD2. Germline V CDR1 and CDR2: MNHEY, SMNVEV (reference sequence). Trimming removed 8 bases from V and 16 bases from J; junction bases left unmatched: 13. There are 13 residues in the CDR3.

The chain joins TRBV19 to TRBJ1-2; the match to TRBD1 covers 12 bases. Germline V lookup: CDR1 LNHDA, CDR2 SQIVND (reference sequence). The CDR3 sequence is 16 residues long. The J segment lost 3 bases and the V segment lost 5 bases, leaving 7 bases of the junction unmatched. The CDR3 loop reads CASSPLGQGADYGYTF. The CDR3 DNA follows: TGTGCCAGTAGTCCCCTGGGACAGGGGGCGGACTATGGCTACACCTTC.

V is TRBV4-3 and J is TRBJ2-7; TRBD2 matches at 9 bases. The CDR3 has 15 residues. Germline V gene data show CDR1 as LGHNA and CDR2 as YSLEER. Trimming removed 6 bases from V and 1 base from J; junction bases left unmatched: 7. DNA for the CDR3: TGCGCCAGCAGAACGGGGCTAGCGGGGTCCTACGAGCAGTACTTC. This encodes CASRTGLAGSYEQYF.

V is TRBV10-1 and J is TRBJ2-7; 7 bases are shared with TRBD2. This CDR3 is built from 17 residues. V shed 2 bases and J 7 bases; nucleotides not matched to a gene: 17. CDR1 WNHNN and CDR2 SYGVQD come from the germline V gene (reference sequence). CDR3 region: CASSEPPLGLVRWEQYF. CDR3 in DNA: TGCGCCAGCAGTGAGCCCCCTCTTGGACTAGTCCGCTGGGAGCAGTACTTC.

This chain connects TRBV4-2 to TRBJ1-4; 9 nucleotides agree with TRBD1. The junction had 3 bases not matched to a gene; V was cut back by 0 bases and J by 7 bases. The germline V gene encodes CDR1 LGHNA and CDR2 YNFKEQ. CDR3 size: 15 residues. The CDR3 loop reads CASSQDLTGGEKLFF. Here the CDR3 DNA reads TGTGCCAGCAGCCAAGATTTGACAGGGGGTGAAAAACTGTTTTTT.